This T cell receptor (beta chain) was captured in a study of cytomegalovirus exposure and HLA in healthy donors (TCRdb year 2017). Regarding the study in general: An earlier analysis of some 600 of the donors reported about 300 Gb of sequence data and roughly 120 million unique TCR beta sequences obtained from about 179 million T cells. Approximately 300 gigabases of sequencing data and about 92 million unique TCR sequences made up an early release that covered about 640 HLA-typed donors. Of the 398 genotyped donors, about 80% fell in the genetic ancestry cluster associated with self-reported Caucasian donors. The aim of the study was to test whether cataloging public T cell receptors could identify signatures of past pathogen exposure. The T cell repertoires of 666 subjects were profiled by immunosequencing and related to cytomegalovirus serostatus. Besides the first cohort of some 670 subjects, a separate validation cohort made up of 120 different subjects was used. To predict cytomegalovirus infection status, the study brought together high-throughput TCR immunosequencing, statistical association of individual TCRs with disease status, and machine learning. A later analysis re-examined previously published TCR beta repertoires from 610 or so donors and added high-resolution HLA genotyping to investigate patterns of TCR occurrence. In the later analysis, no new phenotypic data were used to find candidate immune exposures; instead, reliance was placed on TCR beta sequences and their occurrence across donors. An earlier analysis of some 500 of the donors used high-throughput TCR beta sequencing to judge whether each TCR beta V gene segment behaved as functional or pseudogenic. Alongside the repertoire data, information on donor age, sex, ethnicity and CMV serostatus was compiled. In a later genetic analysis, genome-wide SNP genotypes for about 55% of the 666 donors were used, and that subset was treated as a discovery cohort. All discovery cohort repertoires had been generated on a single sequencing platform. HLA typing covered class I and class II loci at four-digit resolution. The number of typed donors differed by locus: about 620-640 for A, B, C, DRB1 and DQB1; some 500 for DQA1; over 600 for DPA1; and about 450 for DPB1. Four to six DR-DQ haplotypes were handled as single units for association and clustering because linkage in the cohort was strong. On average, around 240,000 unique TCR beta nucleotide sequences were sequenced per donor among some 420 genotyped donors of the cohort, with 15% to 20% of those sequences being non-productive. Results the study describes overall, beyond this receptor: According to a later analysis, most CMV-associated TCR beta chains appeared to be HLA-restricted, and the HLA associations seemed to be driven largely by CMV exposure. Correlated functional status among segregating V segments might reflect linkage disequilibrium, but an unknown experimental factor could not be ruled out. A few of the identified cytomegalovirus-associated TCR beta chains were confirmed in vitro to be specific for cytomegalovirus antigens. A cluster of highly shared sequence variants was judged likely to represent a technical artifact of the sequencing pipeline. Several of the top co-occurrence clusters appeared to be linked to parvovirus B19, influenza, CMV and Epstein-Barr virus, according to a later analysis. Sequencing depth was assumed to be roughly uniform across donors in the presence/absence analyses, though that assumption may not hold. Across donors, most TCR sequences were observed very rarely, whereas some public TCRs were present in many individuals. Assigning TCR associations to individual alleles was difficult when HLA alleles, especially DR and DQ, strongly co-occurred. Only TCR beta chains were sequenced in this cohort, and the absence of alpha or paired-chain data limited detectable features. In the study, some 160 TCR beta chains were listed as associated with cytomegalovirus. At a false discovery rate of 0.05, a later analysis linked around 15,000 TCR beta sequences to specific HLA alleles. According to a later analysis, TCR association rates differed among HLA loci, with DRB1 alleles showing the most associated TCRs and HLA-C alleles showing the fewest. A later analysis found that HLA-associated TCR beta chains were more clonally expanded and had lower generation probabilities than equally common non-associated chains. The authors suggested that the approach could potentially be extended to other disease states and immunological phenotypes. Some IMGT-functional V segments, including TRBV6-2 and TRBV6-3, could not be told apart with the 87-base-pair reads, so those segments were excluded. HLA typing was unavailable for some donors at each locus, so association tests used only the typed subset. According to a later genetic analysis, donors in an Asian-associated ancestry cluster had fewer N-insertions in productive TCRs than the roughly 660-donor mean. V-gene and J-gene trimming of TCR beta chains was associated with a missense DCLRE1C variant in a later genetic analysis, and the association was replicated in an independent cohort. Cytomegalovirus status was reported to be diagnosed by the classifier with high specificity and sensitivity in both the original and validation cohorts. Broadly in line with IMGT annotations, most TCR beta V segments showed up in productive rearrangements about 90% or about 30% of the time in an earlier analysis of several hundred of the donors. Immune exposure information for the cohort was limited to CMV serostatus. A further reported finding was that TCR beta sequences accurately predicted the HLA-A and HLA-B alleles for most subjects in the first cohort. Because counts were too low, under 20 rarely observed V segments, including chromosome 9 orphons, were left out of the earlier analysis of approximately 500 of the donors.

Receptor libraries were prepared by the immunoSEQ multiplex PCR assay. For the multiplex PCR, a mixture combining 60 forward primers for TCR Vbeta segments and 13 reverse primers for TCR Jbeta segments was used. The CDR3 region of rearranged TCR beta genes was amplified from genomic DNA with a multiplex PCR assay. On the Illumina HiSeq System, the amplified TCR beta libraries were sequenced as 87-base-pair reads. Concerning the study's data processing: Across the 670 or so repertoires, a later analysis counted tens of millions of unique TCR beta chains, 9.5 million to 12 million of which were shared by at least two donors. To remove PCR and sequencing errors, raw reads were error-corrected and collapsed into unique sequences using a nearest-neighbor algorithm that merged closely related sequences. To assign V, D and J gene segments, CDR3 sequences were aligned to IMGT reference sequences. For a sequence to be retained, at least a six-nucleotide match to both a V gene segment and a J gene segment was required. A rearrangement counted as productive if the CDR3 had no stop codons and remained in frame with V and J, and every other rearrangement counted as non-productive. CDR3 was defined according to IMGT convention as the region running from the second conserved V-encoded cysteine to the conserved J-encoded phenylalanine. The earlier analysis of 587 of the donors excluded sequences that lacked an unambiguous match to a single V gene segment. In an earlier analysis of around 590 of the donors, a V segment was called functional when productive rearrangements were above 56.7%, and segregating when the standard deviation between donors exceeded 5%. A statistical classification framework was built for diagnosing cytomegalovirus status from the catalog of TCR beta chain sequences. A later analysis assigned V and J genes by comparing TCR nucleotide sequences with IMGT/GENE-DB human TR gene sequences. In a later analysis, CDR3 sequences and most-parsimonious VDJ recombination scenarios were assigned using the TCRdist pipeline. In a later analysis, each TCR beta chain was defined by its CDR3 amino acid sequence together with its V-gene family, and reads lacking a unique V-gene family were excluded. In a later analysis, a few hundred highly shared, low-generation-probability nucleotide sequences were removed to address suspected cross-contamination and a sequencing artifact. In a later analysis, a clonal expansion index was calculated for each public chain from normalized within-repertoire ranks of inferred template counts. In a later analysis, generation probabilities were computed using a VDJ recombination model fitted to out-of-frame rearrangements, and the results were checked against IGoR. A later analysis scored TCR-TCR, TCR-HLA and TCR-CMV co-occurrence with hypergeometric tests, applying a repertoire-size bias correction to TCR pairs. False discovery rates were estimated in a later analysis by permuting HLA or CMV assignments 20 times. In a later analysis, co-occurring TCRs were grouped with DBSCAN, and TCRdist sequence similarity was added when clustering was performed within HLA-allele-positive subsets. Repertoires with fewer than 30,000 or more than 120,000 public chains were left out of co-occurrence clustering, as were several repertoires with anomalous nucleotide sharing. TCRdb stores this immuneACCESS table with in-frame sequences only. Part of the clones is absent; in the studies checked, under half of the shortfall reflects unresolved V genes, and no reason is known for the rest. Clonal size and the V and J genes are those of that table, whereas D and trimming came from the DNA. The sample profile shows 80,000 to 100,000 clones; 70% to 85% of them were found once. The ten biggest clones cover over 9% of the sample.

Trimming at the junction amounts to 5 bases on V and 9 bases on J, and the germline ends lie 10 bases apart. The germline V gene specifies SGHTA as CDR1 and FQGNSA as CDR2. There are 12 amino acids in the CDR3, from cysteine to phenylalanine inclusive. The kept DNA is CDR3 alone, 36 bases in frame from the first base. Details on this clone: Its antigen is currently not known. Per-nucleotide qualities are absent, and no much larger clonotype sits a single base away.

In total, roughly 670 healthy bone marrow donors made up the cohort. Cohort members were all nominally healthy when sampled, although unrecorded immune exposures were likely present. CMV serostatus was recorded as positive for 289 and negative for about 50% of the roughly 700 cohort members, whereas no CMV serostatus was recorded for the donor in question. A peripheral blood sample was provided by each donor, and peripheral blood mononuclear cells were used for TCR beta sequencing. Genomic DNA was extracted from the blood cell samples with the Qiagen DNeasy Blood Extraction Kit. The sequenced material came from PBMCs. The clonotype was recovered from a human donor in good health. The sequence links TRBV7-2 to TRBJ1-4; the D segment cannot be called with confidence. At the DNA level, the sequence is TGTGCCAGCAGCCTTGGGCCGCAAAAACTGTTTTTT. The encoded protein is CASSLGPQKLFF.